This T cell receptor beta chain was sequenced for a study of identical twins. The CDR3 runs to 17 residues. After removal of 4 bases from V and 5 bases from J, the junction contained 13 bases not matched to a gene. Germline V gene lookup returns CDR1 SEHNR and CDR2 FQNEAQ (reference sequence). Only healthy Caucasians were enrolled as donors. A universal primer site arose from template switching, and cDNA bore unique molecular identifiers. TCRdb called the 5' RACE reads again in MiXCR, with one record for every CDR3 protein. The sample contains a few hundred thousand distinct CDR3 sequences, under 20% of which appear only once. Study conclusions and caveats: Cord blood's abundant beta clonotypes had fewer insertions, unlike memory repertoires. One should note that invariant MAIT and iNKT cells could partly confound zero-insertion analyses.

In regard to this clonotype: Its antigen remains unidentified.

The sample comprised naive T cells sorted from blood. V is TRBV7-9 and J is TRBJ2-1; 8 nucleotides line up with TRBD2. This receptor was identified in a man between 50 and 59 years old in good health. The CDR3 DNA reads TGTGCCAGCAGCTCCGGGCTTACGGGGGGGCCAGACAATGAGCAGTTCTTC. It translates to CASSSGLTGGPDNEQFF.